The present T cell receptor (beta chain) was sequenced within a study of cytomegalovirus exposure and HLA in healthy donors. Background on the study: The roughly 130 validation repertoires used the same platform as the approximately 700 first-cohort repertoires (as reported by a later analysis).

The protocol was immunoSEQ multiplex PCR, while the TCRdb copy is restricted to in-frame clones and leaves out a portion. The sample contains about 280,000 clones, roughly 90% of which appear only once. Concerning this clone: Its target is unknown.

General study points: Researchers catalogued some 160 TCR beta chains as cytomegalovirus-associated. A classifier reportedly called cytomegalovirus status with high sensitivity and specificity. In vitro confirmation showed three CMV-associated chains to be CMV antigen specific.

The CDR3 loop spans 13 amino acids. The V and J ends lost 5 bases and 1 base respectively, with 5 bases between them. CDR1 and CDR2 from the germline V gene are LNHNV and YYDKDF (reference sequence). The source material was PBMCs. The rearrangement uses TRBV15 and TRBJ2-2, with D uncertain. The receptor was derived from a woman under 30 in good health and CMV-seronegative. The CDR3 reads CATSLMNTGELFF. CDR3 bases: TGTGCCACCAGCCTTATGAACACCGGGGAGCTGTTTTTT. The full variable domain, its missing parts supplied by reference TRBV15 and TRBJ2-2, is DAMVIQNPRYQVTQFGKPVTLSCSQTLNHNVMYWYQQKSSQAPKLLFHYYDKDFNNEADTPDNFQSRRPNTSFCFLDIRSPGLGDTAMYLCATSLMNTGELFFGEGSRLTVL.